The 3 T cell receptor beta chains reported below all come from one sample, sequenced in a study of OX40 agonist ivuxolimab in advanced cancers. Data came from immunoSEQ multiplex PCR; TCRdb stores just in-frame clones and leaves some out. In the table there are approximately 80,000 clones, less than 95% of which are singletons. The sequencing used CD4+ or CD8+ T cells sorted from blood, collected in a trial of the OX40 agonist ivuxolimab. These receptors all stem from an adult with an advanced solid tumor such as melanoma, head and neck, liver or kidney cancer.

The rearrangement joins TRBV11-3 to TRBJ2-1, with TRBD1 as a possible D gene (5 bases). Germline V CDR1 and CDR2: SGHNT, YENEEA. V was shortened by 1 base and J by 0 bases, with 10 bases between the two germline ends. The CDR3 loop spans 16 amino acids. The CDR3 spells CASSLVTVSSYNEQFF. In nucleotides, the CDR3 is TGTGCCAGCAGCTTAGTGACAGTGAGCTCCTACAATGAGCAGTTCTTC.

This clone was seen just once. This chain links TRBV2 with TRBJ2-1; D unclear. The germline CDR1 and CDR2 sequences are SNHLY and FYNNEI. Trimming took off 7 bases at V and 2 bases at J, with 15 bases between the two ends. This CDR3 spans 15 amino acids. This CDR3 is CASTRAPGTYNEQFF. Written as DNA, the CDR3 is TGTGCCAGCACTCGGGCCCCCGGCACCTACAATGAGCAGTTCTTC.

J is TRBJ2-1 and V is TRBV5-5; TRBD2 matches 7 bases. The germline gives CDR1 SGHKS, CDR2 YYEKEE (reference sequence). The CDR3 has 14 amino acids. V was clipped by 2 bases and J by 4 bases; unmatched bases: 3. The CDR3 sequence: CASSLSGKYNEQFF. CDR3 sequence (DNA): TGTGCCAGCAGCTTAAGCGGGAAGTACAATGAGCAGTTCTTC.